This entry describes one TCR beta chain. All recovered Cohort 3 donors got two negative PCRs, got clearance, or saw symptom resolution. The data stem from a study of blood T cell repertoires in COVID-19. Study context: Researchers got acute and convalescent COVID-19 samples from the United States, Italy and Spain. Sample material is recorded as cDNA or gDNA derived from T cells, B-cell-depleted T cells, or PBMCs.

In the authors' workflow: The assay estimated nucleated cells by amplifying reference gene primers. Libraries were prepared by immunoSEQ multiplex PCR; TCRdb keeps only in-frame clonotypes and omits some of them. Clone size and the V and J calls come from that table; the DNA yielded D and trimming. This sample has 450,000 to 500,000 clones, with approximately 91% found just once. Per germline, CDR1 SQVTM and CDR2 ANQGSEA. The CDR3 contains 11 residues. V was clipped by 5 bases and J by 5 bases, with 10 bases between them. The TCR sequence derives from a woman aged 60 to 75 who had recovered from COVID-19. The gene calls are TRBV29-1 and TRBJ2-7; D remains ambiguous. Source material: PBMCs or T cells enriched from blood (not recorded which). The CDR3 sequence: CSVQAMNEQYF. The CDR3 DNA follows: TGCAGCGTTCAGGCTATGAACGAGCAGTACTTC.